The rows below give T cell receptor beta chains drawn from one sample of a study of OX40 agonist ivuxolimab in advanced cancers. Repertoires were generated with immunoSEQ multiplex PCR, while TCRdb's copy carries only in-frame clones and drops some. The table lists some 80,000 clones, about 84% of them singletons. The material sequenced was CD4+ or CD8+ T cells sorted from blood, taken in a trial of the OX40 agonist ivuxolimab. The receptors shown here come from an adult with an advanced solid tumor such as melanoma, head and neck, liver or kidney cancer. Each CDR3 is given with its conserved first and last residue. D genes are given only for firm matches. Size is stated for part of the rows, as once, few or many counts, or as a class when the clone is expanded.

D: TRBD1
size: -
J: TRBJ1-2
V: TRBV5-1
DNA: TGCGCCAGCAGCCTCCGGGACAGGGGTAATGGCTACACCTTC
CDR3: CASSLRDRGNGYTF

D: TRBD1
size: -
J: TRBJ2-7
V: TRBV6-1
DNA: TGTGCCAGCAGCCGACAGGGCCCCCCCTACGAGCAGTACTTC
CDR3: CASSRQGPPYEQYF

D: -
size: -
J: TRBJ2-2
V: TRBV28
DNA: TGTGCCAGCAGTTTATTTGGGCAGGGGCTCACCGGGGAGCTGTTTTTT
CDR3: CASSLFGQGLTGELFF

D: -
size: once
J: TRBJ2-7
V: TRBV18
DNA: TGTGCCAGCTCACCGCCCGGGTCCTACGAGCAGTACTTC
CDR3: CASSPPGSYEQYF

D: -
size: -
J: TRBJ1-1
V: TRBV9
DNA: TGTGCCAGCAGCCTCGTAGGGTCTAGGAGCACTGAAGCTTTCTTT
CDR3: CASSLVGSRSTEAFF

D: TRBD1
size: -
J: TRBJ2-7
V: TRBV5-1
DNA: TGCGCCAGCGGCGGACAGGGGGCAGACGAGCAGTACTTC
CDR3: CASGGQGADEQYF

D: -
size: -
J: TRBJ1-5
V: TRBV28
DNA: TGTGCCAGCAGTTTGAATCAGCCCCAGCATTTT
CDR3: CASSLNQPQHF

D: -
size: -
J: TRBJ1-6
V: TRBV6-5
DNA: TGTGCCAGCGGGGGGGTTTTGGGATATAATTCACCCCTCCACTTT
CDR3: CASGGVLGYNSPLHF

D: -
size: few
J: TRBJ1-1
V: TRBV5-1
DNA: TGCGCCAGCAGCTTGGTGAACACTGAAGCTTTCTTT
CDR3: CASSLVNTEAFF

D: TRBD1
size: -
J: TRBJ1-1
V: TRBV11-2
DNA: TGTGCCAGCAGCTTAGACCCGACAGGGACTGAAGCTTTCTTT
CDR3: CASSLDPTGTEAFF

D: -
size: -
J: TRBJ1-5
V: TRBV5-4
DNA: TGTGCCAGCAGCCACCACGCAGACAATCAGCCCCAGCATTTT
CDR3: CASSHHADNQPQHF

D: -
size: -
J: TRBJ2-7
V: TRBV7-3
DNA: TGTGCCAGCAGCTTAGGGGCAGGGCTCGAGCAGTACTTC
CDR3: CASSLGAGLEQYF

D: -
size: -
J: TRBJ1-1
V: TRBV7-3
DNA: TGTGCCAGCAGCTTAGGCAGGACCACTGAAGCTTTCTTT
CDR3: CASSLGRTTEAFF

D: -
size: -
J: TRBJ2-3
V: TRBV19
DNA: TGTGCCAGTAGTATGGGGACCACAGATACGCAGTATTTT
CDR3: CASSMGTTDTQYF

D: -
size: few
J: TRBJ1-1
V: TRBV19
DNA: TGTGCCAGTAGCATCCAGACTGAAGCTTTCTTT
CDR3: CASSIQTEAFF

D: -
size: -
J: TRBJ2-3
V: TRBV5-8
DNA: TGTGCCAGCCCAGCGGGAATCTACAGGGCGCGGCGTGCCACAGATACGCAGTATTTT
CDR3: CASPAGIYRARRATDTQYF

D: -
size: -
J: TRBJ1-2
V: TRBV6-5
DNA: TGTGCCAGCAGTTTAGGGAACTATGGCTACACCTTC
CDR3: CASSLGNYGYTF

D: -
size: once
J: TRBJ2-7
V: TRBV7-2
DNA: TGTGCCAGCAGCCCGGTAGGGGCTAGGGAGCAGTACTTC
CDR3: CASSPVGAREQYF

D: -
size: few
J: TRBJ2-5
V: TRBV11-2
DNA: TGTGCCAGCAGGGGGCAGGGCAAAGAGACCCAGTACTTC
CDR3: CASRGQGKETQYF

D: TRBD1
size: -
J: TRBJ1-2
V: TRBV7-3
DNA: TGTGCCAGCAGCTTCGGACAGGGCGATGGCTACACCTTC
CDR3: CASSFGQGDGYTF

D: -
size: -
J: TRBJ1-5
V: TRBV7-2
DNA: TGTGCCAGCAGCTTAGGCTCCGGTACCAATCAGCCCCAGCATTTT
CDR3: CASSLGSGTNQPQHF

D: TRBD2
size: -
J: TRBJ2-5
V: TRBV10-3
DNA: TGTGCCATCAGGTCGACTAGCGGGGGGGCGGAGACCCAGTACTTC
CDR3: CAIRSTSGGAETQYF

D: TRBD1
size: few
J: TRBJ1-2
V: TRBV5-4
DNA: TGTGCCAGCAGCTCCCAGGGGGGGGGTGGCTACACCTTC
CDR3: CASSSQGGGGYTF

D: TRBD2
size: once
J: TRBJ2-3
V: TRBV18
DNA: TGTGCCAGCTCACCACCCACCCGGGGGGATTCAGATACGCAGTATTTT
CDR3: CASSPPTRGDSDTQYF

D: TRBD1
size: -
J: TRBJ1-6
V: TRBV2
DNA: TGTGCCAGCATGAAGGACAGGGGGCGTAATTCACCCCTCCACTTT
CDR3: CASMKDRGRNSPLHF

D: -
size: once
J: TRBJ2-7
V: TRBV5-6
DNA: TGTGCCAGCAGCAATTACGAGCAGTACTTC
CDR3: CASSNYEQYF

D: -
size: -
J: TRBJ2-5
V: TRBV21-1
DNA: TGTGCCAGCAGCAAAGGAGGAGCAAAGACCCAGTACTTC
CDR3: CASSKGGAKTQYF

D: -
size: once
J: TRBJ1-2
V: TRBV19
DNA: TGTGCCAGTAGTCCCGAAGGGAGAACAGGGTTAGACACCTTC
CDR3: CASSPEGRTGLDTF

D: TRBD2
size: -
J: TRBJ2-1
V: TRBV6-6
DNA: TGTGCCAGCACGACGGGGGGGAGCTCCTACAATGAGCAGTTCTTC
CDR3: CASTTGGSSYNEQFF

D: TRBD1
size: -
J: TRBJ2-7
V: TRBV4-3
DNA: TGCGCCAGCAGCCAAGATCCAGGGGGCTTGTACGAGCAGTACTTC
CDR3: CASSQDPGGLYEQYF

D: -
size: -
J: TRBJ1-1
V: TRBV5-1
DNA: TGCGCCAGCAGCTTGGCCGAGGGCCTTGAAGCTTTCTTT
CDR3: CASSLAEGLEAFF

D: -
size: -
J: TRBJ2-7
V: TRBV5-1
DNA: TGCGCCAGCAGCGCCTCGACAGTAACCTACGAGCAGTACTTC
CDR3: CASSASTVTYEQYF

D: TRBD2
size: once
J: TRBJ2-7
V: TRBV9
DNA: TGTGCCAGCAGCGTTGGGGGACTAGCGGGAAACGAGCAGTACTTC
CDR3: CASSVGGLAGNEQYF

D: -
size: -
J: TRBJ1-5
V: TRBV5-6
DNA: TGTGCCAGCAGCTTGTGGAGGGCCGCCGTTGTCAATCAGCCCCAGCATTTT
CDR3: CASSLWRAAVVNQPQHF

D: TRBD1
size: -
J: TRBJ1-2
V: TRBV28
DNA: TGTGCCAGCAGCCTACCGGGACAGGGGTTGCGGGGCTACACCTTC
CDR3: CASSLPGQGLRGYTF

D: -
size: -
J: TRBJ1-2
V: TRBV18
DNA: TGTGCCAGCTCCACAGGGATTCGAGGATCGAGCGGCTACACCTTC
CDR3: CASSTGIRGSSGYTF

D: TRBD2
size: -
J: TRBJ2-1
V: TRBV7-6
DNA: TGTGCCAGCAGCGTTAATGGACTAGCGGGGTTCAATGAGCAGTTCTTC
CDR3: CASSVNGLAGFNEQFF

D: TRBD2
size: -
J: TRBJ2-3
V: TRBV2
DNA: TGTGCCAGCGATGAGGGACTAGCGGGAGCTGGTACGCAGTATTTT
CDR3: CASDEGLAGAGTQYF

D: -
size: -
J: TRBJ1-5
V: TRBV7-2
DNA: TGTGCCAGCACCTCCGGTGGACGTAATAGCAATCAGCCCCAGCATTTT
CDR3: CASTSGGRNSNQPQHF

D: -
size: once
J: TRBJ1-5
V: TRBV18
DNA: TGTGCCAGCTCACGGGTTGGGACATTCAATCAGCCCCAGCATTTT
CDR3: CASSRVGTFNQPQHF

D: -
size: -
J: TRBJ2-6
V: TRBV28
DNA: TGTGCCAGCAGCTTTCAGAGCTCTGGGGCCAACGTCCTGACTTTC
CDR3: CASSFQSSGANVLTF

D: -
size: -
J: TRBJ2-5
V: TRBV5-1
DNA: TGCGCCAGCACCGCCGGGGTGGGGGGCGAAGAGACCCAGTACTTC
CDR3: CASTAGVGGEETQYF

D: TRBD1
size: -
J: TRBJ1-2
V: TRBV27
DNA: TGTGCCAGCAGTTCGCGACAGGGGTACGGCTACACCTTC
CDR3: CASSSRQGYGYTF

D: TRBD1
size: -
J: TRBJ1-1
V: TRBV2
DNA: TGTGCCAGCAGTGGGACAGGACGGAACACTGAAGCTTTCTTT
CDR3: CASSGTGRNTEAFF

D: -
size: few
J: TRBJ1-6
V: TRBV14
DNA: TGTGCCAGCAGCCAAGACCCAGGGGCCTATAATTCACCCCTCCACTTT
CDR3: CASSQDPGAYNSPLHF

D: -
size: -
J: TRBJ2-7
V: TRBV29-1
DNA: TGCAGCGTTGCGGGGGCCTACGAGCAGTACTTC
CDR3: CSVAGAYEQYF

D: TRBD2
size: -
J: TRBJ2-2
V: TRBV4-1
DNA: TGCGCCAGCAGCCCGGGACTAGCGGTGAACACCGGGGAGCTGTTTTTT
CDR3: CASSPGLAVNTGELFF

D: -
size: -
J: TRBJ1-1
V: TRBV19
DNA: TGTGCCAGTAGTAACCAATTACAGGGTACAGCTTTCTTT
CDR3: CASSNQLQGTAFF

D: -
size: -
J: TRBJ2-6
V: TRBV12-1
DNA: TGTGCCAGCAGCGCACGGCGCTCTGGGGCCAACGTCCTGACTTTC
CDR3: CASSARRSGANVLTF

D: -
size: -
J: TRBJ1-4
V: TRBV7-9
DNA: TGTGCCAGCAGCTTCGGACAGTCTAATGAAAAACTGTTTTTT
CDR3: CASSFGQSNEKLFF

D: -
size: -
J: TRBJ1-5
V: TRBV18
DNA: TGTGCCAGCTCACCACCGGATCAGCCCCAGCATTTT
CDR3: CASSPPDQPQHF

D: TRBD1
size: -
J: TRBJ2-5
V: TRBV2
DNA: TGTGCCAGCGGCCGACAGGGGGACTCAAAGACCCAGTACTTC
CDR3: CASGRQGDSKTQYF